These 27 T cell receptor beta chains were all obtained from the same sample, sequenced in a study of blood T cells in healthy people across ages. A second roughly 6 to 12 cycle PCR used barcoded and J-beta primers. TCRdb reanalysed the 5' RACE reads using MiXCR and keeps one entry per CDR3 protein. Among hundreds of thousands of distinct CDR3 sequences listed, roughly 25% were seen once. The same data also contributed to another study, on T cells of mothers and their children.

Specimen: blood. The receptors shown here come from a boy aged 10-17 years in good health.

This clonotype has just a few counts. The chain is built from TRBV12-3 or TRBV12-4 and TRBJ1-2; perhaps TRBD1 as D (5 bases). The V end was cut by 1 base, the J end by 7 bases, with 13 bases between. CDR3 length equals 14 residues. The DNA for the CDR3 is TGTGCCAGCAGTTTAGGACAGTCCGGGCGTGGCTACACCTTC. Its protein is CASSLGQSGRGYTF.

This clonotype appeared a few times. The chain carries TRBV7-2 and TRBJ2-5; D possibly corresponds to TRBD2 (5 bases). CDR3 size: 13 residues. V lost 4 bases and J 3 bases, leaving 9 bases between the germline ends. Germline values: CDR1 SGHTA, CDR2 FQGNSA. The CDR3 nucleotides are TGTGCCAGCAGCTCCCACGGGGAAGAGACCCAGTACTTC. Amino acids: CASSSHGEETQYF.

The chain is built from TRBV27 and TRBJ1-5, with no clear D. The length of the CDR3 is 14 residues. Germline CDR1 MNHEY, CDR2 SMNVEV (reference sequence). V was trimmed by 7 bases and J by 4 bases, leaving 14 bases between them. The CDR3: CASNPRGINQPQHF. CDR3 in DNA: TGTGCCAGCAACCCTCGGGGTATAAATCAGCCCCAGCATTTT.

The sample holds a few counts of this clonotype. Germline and junction disagree at one end, which may indicate a read error. V gene TRBV7-7 combines with J gene TRBJ2-3; D might be TRBD2 (5 bases). CDR3 length: 19 residues. Germline CDR1 SSHAT, CDR2 FNYEAQ (reference sequence). CDR3 loop: CASSLFAPASGGGTDTQYF. The CDR3 DNA reads as TGTGCTAGCAGCTTATTCGCCCCTGCCAGCGGTGGAGGCACAGATACGCAGTATTTT.

This chain connects TRBV20-1 to TRBJ2-1; TRBD2 matches 11 bases. The CDR3 has 15 amino acids. The J segment lost 5 bases and the V segment lost 3 bases, leaving 6 bases of the junction unmatched. The germline CDR1 and CDR2 sequences are DFQATT and SNEGSKA (reference sequence). CDR3 sequence: CSARLLAGVHNEQFF. CDR3 nucleotides: TGCAGTGCTAGGTTACTAGCGGGGGTACACAATGAGCAGTTCTTC.

On this clonotype: A read error may produce the germline difference seen at one junction end. The chain couples TRBV7-9 to TRBJ1-3; D remains ambiguous. Germline-derived CDR1 and CDR2 are SEHNR and FQNEAQ (reference sequence). The length of the CDR3 is 12 residues. This chain's CDR3 is CASSLIGNAIYF. As DNA, the CDR3 is TGTGCCAGCAGCTTAATTGGAAACGCCATATATTTT.

This clonotype was counted only a few times. The rearrangement links TRBV15 to TRBJ2-3, with D possibly TRBD1 on 6 matching bases. Germline values: CDR1 LNHNV, CDR2 YYDKDF (reference sequence). The CDR3 covers 16 residues. Trimming took off 0 bases at V and 6 bases at J, with 16 bases between the two ends. The DNA for the CDR3 is TGTGCCACCAGCAGAGATCTTAGGACAGTTCCCGATACGCAGTATTTT. Amino acids: CATSRDLRTVPDTQYF.

The rearrangement uses TRBV29-1 and TRBJ1-2; no firm D call. The ends were cut back, 4 bases at V and 1 base at J, with 7 bases in the middle. The CDR3 consists of 12 residues. Germline lookup yields CDR1 SQVTM and CDR2 ANQGSEA. CDR3 in DNA: TGCAGCGTTGCTCTCGGTAACTATGGCTACACCTTC. Amino acids: CSVALGNYGYTF.

This clonotype was seen a few times. The chain employs TRBV20-1 and TRBJ2-1; 7 nucleotides match TRBD2. Germline V lookup: CDR1 DFQATT, CDR2 SNEGSKA (reference sequence). The CDR3 is 18 residues long. V lost 3 bases to trimming and J lost 3 bases; unmatched junction nucleotides: 17. CDR3 coding DNA: TGCAGTGCTAGGGACCTTAAGGGCGGGAGCGAAGACTACAATGAGCAGTTCTTC. This translates into CSARDLKGGSEDYNEQFF.

The V call is TRBV10-1, the J call TRBJ2-3, with D hard to call. The V end lost 2 bases, the J end lost 0 bases, and 15 bases lay between the germline ends. Per germline, CDR1 WNHNN and CDR2 SYGVQD (reference sequence). This CDR3 region has 17 residues. CDR3 in amino acids: CASSEGFRGYSTDTQYF. The CDR3 bases are TGCGCCAGCAGTGAGGGTTTTCGCGGATATAGCACAGATACGCAGTATTTT.

This clonotype was counted many times. The rearrangement links TRBV12-3 or TRBV12-4 to TRBJ1-2, with no clear D. There are 13 residues in the CDR3. V was cut by 6 bases and J by 0 bases, with 8 bases left in between. The CDR3 sequence is CASSLGANYGYTF. CDR3 DNA: TGTGCCAGCAGCCTCGGGGCTAACTATGGCTACACCTTC.

This clonotype was found a few times. The V call is TRBV7-2, the J call TRBJ2-5; D is unclear. The CDR3 runs 12 residues. Germline loops: CDR1 SGHTA, CDR2 FQGNSA. The ends were cut back, 5 bases at V and 5 bases at J, with 9 bases in the middle. The CDR3: CASSVIGETQYF. The CDR3 DNA sequence: TGTGCCAGCAGCGTTATCGGGGAGACCCAGTACTTC.

With respect to this clonotype: Without the conserved terminal phenylalanine or tryptophan, this CDR3 likely stems from a read error. The J gene is TRBJ2-5, the V gene TRBV12-3 or TRBV12-4, with 12 bases identical to TRBD2. Losses at the gene ends were 6 bases for V and 5 bases for J; bases not matched to a gene: 13. The CDR3 covers 17 residues. The CDR3 DNA sequence: TGTGCCAGCAGCTACGCGGCTAGCGGGAGGGTTACGGAGACCCAGTACCTC. It encodes CASSYAASGRVTETQYL.

This chain joins TRBV4-3 and TRBJ2-5, with 12 bases aligning to TRBD2. The end of the DNA fits TRBJ2-1 better, so the J call may be wrong. Germline CDR1 reads LGHNA; CDR2 reads YSLEER. The CDR3 has 17 residues. The CDR3, as DNA: TGCGCCAGCAGCCAAGATCTAGCTAGCGGGGGGGCAAATGAGCAGTTCTTC. Translated: CASSQDLASGGANEQFF.

In this sample, this clonotype turned up a few times. This chain links TRBV29-1 with TRBJ2-5; D might be TRBD1 (6 bases). The germline V gene has CDR1 SQVTM and CDR2 ANQGSEA. This CDR3 spans 14 amino acids. The V and J ends lost 1 base and 4 bases respectively, with 13 bases between them. CDR3 DNA: TGCAGCGTTGAAGGAGGGGGATGGAGAGAGACCCAGTACTTC. Translated: CSVEGGGWRETQYF.

This chain links TRBV13 with TRBJ2-5; perhaps TRBD1 as D (6 bases). The CDR3 has 15 residues. Germline V gives CDR1 PRHDT, CDR2 FYEKMQ (reference sequence). The ends were cut back, 0 bases at V and 1 base at J, with 9 bases in the middle. The CDR3, as DNA: TGTGCCAGCAGCTTAGGCAGCAGGGGCCAAGAGACCCAGTACTTC. Protein: CASSLGSRGQETQYF.

This chain links TRBV5-1 with TRBJ2-5, with D tentatively TRBD2 (6 bases). Germline V gives CDR1 SGHRS, CDR2 YFSETQ. This CDR3 is built from 17 residues. V dropped 0 bases and J dropped 7 bases, with 22 bases sitting between them. This CDR3 is CASSLARASDGSGTQYF. The CDR3 bases are TGCGCCAGCAGCTTGGCCAGGGCTAGCGACGGCAGCGGGACCCAGTACTTC.

In its sample, this clonotype was seen a few times. V usage is TRBV7-2 and J usage is TRBJ2-5, with D unresolved. Between the trimmed V and J ends, which lost 1 base and 1 base, there was a span of 7 bases. CDR3 size: 14 residues. In germline, CDR1 is SGHTA, CDR2 FQGNSA. Written as DNA, the CDR3 is TGTGCCAGCAGCTTAGTAAGCTTCCAAGAGACCCAGTACTTC. Protein sequence: CASSLVSFQETQYF.

The rearrangement joins TRBV4-3 to TRBJ2-5; unclear D gene. V was trimmed by 0 bases and J by 5 bases, leaving 13 bases between them. This CDR3 has 15 residues. CDR1 is LGHNA and CDR2 is YSLEER in the germline V gene. The CDR3 sequence is CASSQDQLGTETQYF. The DNA for the CDR3 is TGCGCCAGCAGCCAAGATCAGCTGGGTACGGAGACCCAGTACTTC.

The genes are TRBV7-2 and TRBJ2-6, with 10 bases aligning to TRBD2. CDR3 length equals 17 residues. J lost 2 bases, V lost 2 bases, and 3 bases had no gene match. Germline assignment: CDR1 SGHTA and CDR2 FQGNSA. In DNA form, the CDR3 reads TGTGCCAGCAGCTTAAGGCTAGCGGGAGCTGGGGCCAACGTCCTGACTTTC. Translation gives CASSLRLAGAGANVLTF.

CDR3 DNA sequence: TGTGCCAGCAGCCCTACTATGGGGGGGAAACCCAACGAGCAGTACTTC. Amino acids: CASSPTMGGKPNEQYF. The chain carries TRBV3-1 and TRBJ2-7, with 7 bases matching TRBD2. The CDR3 contains 16 residues. The ends lost 4 bases at V and 5 bases at J; junction bases unmatched: 14. Germline CDR1 is LGHDT and CDR2 is YNNKEL (reference sequence).

This clonotype came up a few times. The chain is built from TRBV7-6 and TRBJ2-7, with TRBD1 as a possible D gene (5 bases). Per the germline V gene, CDR1 is SGHVS and CDR2 is FNYEAQ. The CDR3 is 13 residues long. Trimming took off 3 bases at V and 5 bases at J, with 11 bases between the two ends. The CDR3, as DNA: TGTGCCAGCAGCTTCGGCAGGGAACACGAGCAGTACTTC. Its translation is CASSFGREHEQYF.

The chain has TRBV4-3 and TRBJ2-1; 7 bases align to TRBD1. This CDR3 has 15 amino acids. Germline V gene lookup returns CDR1 LGHNA and CDR2 YSLEER. After removal of 3 bases from V and 6 bases from J, the junction contained 8 bases not matched to a gene. CDR3 sequence: CASSQVSTGTNEQFF. The CDR3 coding sequence is TGCGCCAGCAGCCAGGTCTCGACAGGGACCAATGAGCAGTTCTTC.

The table lists this clonotype with a few counts. The J gene is TRBJ1-2, the V gene TRBV5-6, with TRBD1 as a possible D gene (5 bases). The V and J ends lost 5 bases and 3 bases respectively, with 14 bases between them. The CDR3 loop spans 14 amino acids. CDR1 is SGHDT and CDR2 is YYEEEE in the germline V gene. CDR3 region: CASSPGGSYYGYTF. The CDR3, as DNA: TGTGCCAGCAGTCCGGGGGGTTCTTACTATGGCTACACCTTC.

CDR3 amino acids: CASSLETGQQETQYF. CDR3 in DNA: TGTGCCAGCAGCTTGGAAACGGGTCAGCAAGAGACCCAGTACTTC. This sequence joins TRBV7-2 and TRBJ2-5; no clear D. CDR1 SGHTA and CDR2 FQGNSA come from the germline V gene. Trimming took 3 bases from V and 2 from J, leaving 13 bases between them. The CDR3 spans 15 residues.

Comments on this clonotype: A much larger clone sits a single nucleotide away, making a read error possible. This rearrangement joins TRBV20-1 to TRBJ2-5; D is perhaps TRBD1 (6 bases). CDR1 and CDR2 (germline): DFQATT, SNEGSKA (reference sequence). There are 15 residues in the CDR3. V was clipped by 1 base and J by 4 bases, with 16 bases between them. CDR3 sequence reads: CSARGLRARGETQYF. DNA of the CDR3: TGCAGTGCTAGAGGTTTACGCGCCAGGGGAGAGACCCAGTACTTC.

The genes are TRBV5-1 and TRBJ2-5; D remains ambiguous. The J call is uncertain, as TRBJ2-1 better fits the DNA end. CDR1 is SGHRS and CDR2 is YFSETQ in the germline V gene. This CDR3 has 14 amino acids. The CDR3 sequence: CASSLVSVSNEQFF. For the CDR3, the DNA is TGCGCCAGCAGCTTGGTATCAGTATCCAATGAGCAGTTCTTC.